This entry lists 14 T cell receptor beta chains sequenced from one sample in a study of T-cell memory formation after mild COVID-19. MiXCR, run by TCRdb on the 5' RACE reads, gives a single entry per CDR3 protein. The table has approximately 210,000 distinct CDR3 sequences, about 17% seen once. Material: PBMCs or a T cell subset sorted from them (not recorded which). The receptors stem from an adult woman who had mild COVID-19 (a few samples of this study predate the infection). Cell type and time point are not known.

The sample holds many counts of this clonotype. The chain uses TRBV29-1 and TRBJ2-1; 12 positions match TRBD2. V lost 4 bases, J lost 0 bases, and 7 bases stayed unmatched. The CDR3 spans 17 residues. Germline CDR1 and CDR2: SQVTM and ANQGSEA. CDR3 DNA: TGCAGCGTTGTCGGGACTAGCGGGCGAGTCTCCTACAATGAGCAGTTCTTC. Encoded protein: CSVVGTSGRVSYNEQFF.

The V call is TRBV12-3 or TRBV12-4, the J call TRBJ2-3; 8 nucleotides match TRBD2. The length of the CDR3 is 14 residues. Unmatched junction bases numbered 2, after V lost 5 bases and J lost 1 base. The DNA of the CDR3 is TGTGCCAGCAGTCGACTAGCGCGCACAGATACGCAGTATTTT. Its protein product is CASSRLARTDTQYF.

This clonotype was counted many times. The chain has TRBV20-1 and TRBJ2-1; no clear D gene. The CDR3 runs 10 residues. Germline V CDR1 and CDR2: DFQATT, SNEGSKA (reference sequence). V was shortened by 6 bases and J by 5 bases, with 5 bases between the two germline ends. The CDR3 coding sequence is TGCAGTGCGCAGCACAATGAGCAGTTCTTC. Protein product: CSAQHNEQFF.

This rearrangement joins TRBV6-1 to TRBJ1-5, with D maybe TRBD1 (6 bases). The CDR3 has 14 residues. Trimming cost V 6 bases and J 0 bases, with 9 bases left between them. Germline assignment: CDR1 MNHNS and CDR2 SASEGT. As DNA, the CDR3 is TGTGCCAGCAGAGGGACAAATAGCAATCAGCCCCAGCATTTT. Encoded protein: CASRGTNSNQPQHF.

The chain recombines TRBV6-1 with TRBJ1-4; D is perhaps TRBD1 (6 bases). V gave up 0 bases and J gave up 4 bases, with 12 bases separating them. There are 16 residues in the CDR3. Germline CDR1 and CDR2: MNHNS and SASEGT. Here the CDR3 DNA reads TGTGCCAGCAGTGAAGCTCCCAGGGGTTTTAATGAAAAACTGTTTTTT. Its translation is CASSEAPRGFNEKLFF.

In this sample, this clonotype turned up a few times. The genes are TRBV6-2 or TRBV6-3 and TRBJ1-5; TRBD1 is a possible D gene (5 bases). V was cut by 6 bases and J by 0 bases, with 15 bases left in between. CDR1 and CDR2 from the germline V gene are MNHEY and SVGEGT. This CDR3 comprises 16 residues. The CDR3 DNA sequence: TGTGCCAGCAGGAGACCGAGAGGGGCTAGCAATCAGCCCCAGCATTTT. Translating it yields CASRRPRGASNQPQHF.

This clonotype was counted only a few times. V gene TRBV12-3 or TRBV12-4 combines with J gene TRBJ2-2; TRBD2 matches at 7 bases. The CDR3 is 12 residues long. V shed 8 bases and J 5 bases; nucleotides not matched to a gene: 2. This chain's CDR3 is CASWGGTGELFF. The CDR3 DNA is TGTGCCAGCTGGGGGGGGACCGGGGAGCTGTTTTTT.

This chain joins TRBV24-1 and TRBJ2-3; a possible D gene is TRBD2 (5 bases). Germline loops: CDR1 KGHDR, CDR2 SFDVKD. The length of the CDR3 is 15 residues. V lost 3 bases and J lost 0, with 9 bases in between. CDR3 DNA: TGTGCCACCAGTGATCCGGGGTCTAGCACAGATACGCAGTATTTT. As protein: CATSDPGSSTDTQYF.

This chain uses TRBV28 with TRBJ2-7, with D perhaps assigned TRBD1 or TRBD2 (5 bases each). CDR1 is MDHEN, CDR2 SYDVKM, per germline. This CDR3 spans 12 amino acids. V gave up 4 bases and J gave up 9 bases, with 13 bases separating them. In nucleotides, the CDR3 is TGTGCCAGCAGTTCGGGACCTCCGAGGCAGTACTTC. Amino acids: CASSSGPPRQYF.

This sequence joins TRBV4-1 and TRBJ2-2; the D gene could be TRBD1 or TRBD2 (5 bases each). Germline-derived CDR1 and CDR2 are MGHRA and YSYEKL. The CDR3 runs 19 residues. V was trimmed by 0 bases and J by 4 bases, leaving 21 bases between them. The CDR3 sequence is CASSQDPAGTFSVTGELFF. Here the CDR3 DNA reads TGCGCCAGCAGCCAAGATCCGGCCGGGACGTTTTCGGTCACCGGGGAGCTGTTTTTT.

This sequence joins TRBV3-1 and TRBJ2-3; D is ambiguous. This CDR3 is 17 amino acids long. Germline V gene data show CDR1 as LGHDT and CDR2 as YNNKEL (reference sequence). Trimming removed 0 bases from V and 0 bases from J, with 13 bases in between. This CDR3 is CASSQEPPRLSTDTQYF. CDR3 nucleotides: TGTGCCAGCAGCCAAGAACCGCCACGCCTTAGCACAGATACGCAGTATTTT.

The chain employs TRBV29-1 and TRBJ1-1, with a tentative D call TRBD1 (6 bases). This CDR3 spans 13 amino acids. Trimming cost V 3 bases and J 5 bases, with 13 bases left between them. Looked up from germline, CDR1 is SQVTM and CDR2 is ANQGSEA. The CDR3 sequence is CSVDSRGRTEAFF. Written as DNA, the CDR3 is TGCAGCGTTGATTCCAGGGGCAGGACTGAAGCTTTCTTT.

This clonotype has more than one count but fewer than ten. This rearrangement joins TRBV4-2 to TRBJ2-7; 8 bases match TRBD2. This CDR3 is 15 amino acids long. Per germline, CDR1 LGHNA and CDR2 YNFKEQ. V was pared by 0 bases and J by 5 bases, with 6 bases of the junction left unmatched. The DNA for the CDR3 is TGTGCCAGCAGCCAAGATGGGGTAGCGGGAAACGAGCAGTACTTC. Amino acids: CASSQDGVAGNEQYF.

A few counts support this clonotype. The genes are TRBV27 and TRBJ2-7; TRBD1 is a possible D gene (6 bases). This CDR3 region has 15 residues. Germline V gives CDR1 MNHEY, CDR2 SMNVEV (reference sequence). The ends were cut back, 5 bases at V and 0 bases at J, with 14 bases in the middle. CDR3 loop: CASSPRGISSYEQYF. In nucleotides, the CDR3 is TGTGCCAGCAGTCCCAGGGGAATCAGCTCCTACGAGCAGTACTTC.